The 13 T cell receptor beta chains below all came from one sample that was sequenced in a study of beta chain features in type 1 diabetes. Expressed TCRB transcripts were sequenced after all isolated RNA was converted to cDNA. Assay: immunoSEQ multiplex PCR; the TCRdb copy retains only in-frame clones and omits some. The profile covers over 350,000 clones, with approximately 15% appearing a single time and 0.019% taken by the ten largest. Sequenced input: naive CD4+ T cells from blood. The origin of the receptors is a woman under 30 in good health.

This chain connects TRBV10-3 to TRBJ2-5, with D perhaps matching TRBD1 (5 bases). The CDR3 runs 13 residues. In germline, CDR1 is ENHRY, CDR2 SYGVKD. V lost 5 bases to trimming and J lost 2 bases, with 9 bases between them. The CDR3 region has the DNA TGTGCCATCAGTTTGGACAAACAAGAGACCCAGTACTTC. It encodes CAISLDKQETQYF.

This chain joins TRBV7-9 and TRBJ2-7; no reliable D call. The CDR3 extends over 11 amino acids. Germline V CDR1 and CDR2: SEHNR, FQNEAQ (reference sequence). The V end was cut by 5 bases, the J end by 5 bases, with 7 bases between. CDR3 in amino acids: CASSLFHEQYF. The DNA of the CDR3 is TGTGCCAGCAGCCTTTTTCACGAGCAGTACTTC.

The chain joins TRBV27 to TRBJ2-7; unclear D gene. Trimming removed 3 bases from V and 1 base from J, with 13 bases in between. Germline CDR1 reads MNHEY; CDR2 reads SMNVEV (reference sequence). The length of the CDR3 is 15 residues. The CDR3 loop reads CASSFGDGGSYEQYF. In nucleotides, the CDR3 is TGTGCCAGCAGTTTCGGTGATGGCGGATCCTACGAGCAGTACTTC.

In its sample, this clone was seen a few times. The chain uses TRBV29-1 and TRBJ2-7; D is perhaps TRBD1 (6 bases). Germline V gene sequence: CDR1 SQVTM, CDR2 ANQGSEA. The CDR3 contains 14 residues. The germline V and J ends were trimmed by 0 bases and 2 bases, with 11 bases remaining between them. CDR3 nucleotide sequence: TGCAGCGTTGAAGAGGGGGCCGGACCCTACGAGCAGTACTTC. Protein product: CSVEEGAGPYEQYF.

The sample holds a few counts of this clone. The chain uses TRBV7-2 and TRBJ2-3; D possibly corresponds to TRBD2 (6 bases). Germline CDR1 reads SGHTA; CDR2 reads FQGNSA. This CDR3 comprises 14 residues. With 5 bases removed from V and 3 bases from J, the gap between germline ends came to 12 bases. CDR3 nucleotide sequence: TGTGCCAGCAGCCAGCAAGCGGGTACAGATACGCAGTATTTT. It specifies CASSQQAGTDTQYF.

The J gene is TRBJ1-2, the V gene TRBV11-2; 7 bases are a match to TRBD1. This CDR3 spans 15 amino acids. Trimming took 3 bases from V and 8 from J; bases not matched to a gene: 12. Looked up from germline, CDR1 is SGHAT and CDR2 is FQNNGV. CDR3: CASSLDRRITEGYTF. As DNA, the CDR3 is TGTGCCAGCAGCTTGGACAGGCGGATTACTGAGGGCTACACCTTC.

This clone was seen only a few times. The chain is built from TRBV18 and TRBJ2-7; D is undetermined. The CDR3 sequence is 11 residues long. CDR1 KGHSH and CDR2 LQKENI come from the germline V gene. Trimming removed 8 bases at V and 5 bases at J, with 10 bases between. The CDR3 bases are TGTGCCAGCGGCTCCAACAACGAGCAGTACTTC. Its translation is CASGSNNEQYF.

The sample holds a few counts of this clone. The genes are TRBV2 and TRBJ2-3, with 8 bases that match TRBD1. Germline values: CDR1 SNHLY, CDR2 FYNNEI. Trimming at V came to 4 bases and at J to 3 bases, leaving 6 bases not matched to a gene. This CDR3 has 15 amino acids. The CDR3 region has the DNA TGTGCCAGCAGTGTAACAGGGGGTGGGACAGATACGCAGTATTTT. It encodes CASSVTGGGTDTQYF.

This clone turned up a few times. The chain recombines TRBV28 with TRBJ2-2; weak D call: TRBD1 (6 bases). V was shortened by 8 bases and J by 4 bases, with 11 bases between the two germline ends. Per the germline V gene, CDR1 is MDHEN and CDR2 is SYDVKM. This CDR3 region has 13 residues. This chain's CDR3 is CASDQQGTGELFF. CDR3 nucleotides: TGTGCCAGCGACCAACAGGGCACCGGGGAGCTGTTTTTT.

This clone was seen a few times. The chain joins TRBV28 to TRBJ1-4; D not resolved. The V end was cut by 5 bases, the J end by 0 bases, with 7 bases between. Germline V CDR1 and CDR2: MDHEN, SYDVKM. The length of the CDR3 is 14 residues. In nucleotides, the CDR3 is TGTGCCAGCAGTACCGGGTCAACTAATGAAAAACTGTTTTTT. It codes for CASSTGSTNEKLFF. The full variable domain, in which reference TRBV28 and TRBJ1-4 provide the parts outside the CDR3, is DVKVTQSSRYLVKRTGEKVFLECVQDMDHENMFWYRQDPGLGLRLIYFSYDVKMKEKGDIPEGYSVSREKKERFSLILESASTNQTSMYLCASSTGSTNEKLFFGSGTQLSVL.

In its sample, this clone was seen a few times. V and J are TRBV30 and TRBJ2-1, with D maybe TRBD2 (5 bases). V lost 8 bases and J 0 bases, leaving 11 bases between the germline ends. This CDR3 region has 13 residues. Germline V lookup: CDR1 GTSNPN, CDR2 SVGIG (reference sequence). The CDR3 sequence: CAIRAGSYNEQFF. CDR3 nucleotides: TGTGCCATTAGGGCGGGCTCCTACAATGAGCAGTTCTTC.

This clone was seen only a few times. The J gene is TRBJ2-7, the V gene TRBV5-1; 12 nucleotides agree with TRBD1. Losses at the gene ends were 2 bases for V and 2 bases for J; bases not matched to a gene: 8. CDR3 size: 17 residues. The germline V gene encodes CDR1 SGHRS and CDR2 YFSETQ. The CDR3 is CASSFSAGQGATYEQYF. The CDR3 nucleotides read TGCGCCAGCAGCTTTTCGGCGGGACAGGGGGCGACCTACGAGCAGTACTTC.

This chain links TRBV7-9 with TRBJ2-6; D might be TRBD2 (5 bases). CDR1 is SEHNR and CDR2 is FQNEAQ in the germline V gene (reference sequence). The V end lost 8 bases, the J end lost 0 bases, and 14 bases lay between the germline ends. The CDR3 sequence is 16 residues long. The CDR3 bases are TGTGCCAGCCACGAGGGCGTCAGCTCTGGGGCCAACGTCCTGACTTTC. This gives the protein CASHEGVSSGANVLTF.